The 29 T cell receptor beta chains in this list originate from one sample, sequenced in a study of identical twins. Via MiXCR, TCRdb re-called the 5' RACE reads, giving one row per CDR3 protein. The sample consists of hundreds of thousands of distinct CDR3 sequences, about 20% of them appearing once. These same data were also listed under a study on T cells expressing NK-cell markers.

Sequencing used PBMCs. The receptors shown here come from a woman aged 18 to 35 in good health.

The chain combines TRBV12-5 with TRBJ2-7; D gene uncertain. Germline V gene sequence: CDR1 LGHNT, CDR2 FRNRAP. The CDR3 is 16 residues long. V lost 5 bases and J 2 bases, leaving 19 bases between the germline ends. The CDR3 here is CASGPQDWPNTYEQYF. CDR3 DNA: TGTGCTAGTGGTCCACAAGACTGGCCAAACACCTACGAGCAGTACTTC.

The chain combines TRBV20-1 with TRBJ1-2, with a tentative D call TRBD1 (5 bases). Trimming left V 6 bases short and J 4 bases short, with 12 bases between. This CDR3 contains 12 residues. CDR1 is DFQATT, CDR2 SNEGSKA, per germline (reference sequence). The DNA of the CDR3 is TGCAGTGCCCGGGACGGAATCTATGGCTACACCTTC. Its translation: CSARDGIYGYTF.

The J gene is TRBJ2-1, the V gene TRBV20-1, with a weak D call TRBD1 (5 bases). V lost 2 bases, J lost 10 bases, and 18 bases lay in between. The germline V gene encodes CDR1 DFQATT and CDR2 SNEGSKA (reference sequence). The CDR3 consists of 14 residues. In DNA form, the CDR3 reads TGCAGTGCTAGACCCCCAGGACCACAGGAAGAGCAGTTCTTC. It yields the protein CSARPPGPQEEQFF.

The V gene is TRBV20-1, the J gene TRBJ2-3; D remains ambiguous. The CDR3 consists of 14 residues. Germline CDR1 DFQATT, CDR2 SNEGSKA (reference sequence). Trimming removed 5 bases from V and 6 bases from J, with 18 bases in between. CDR3 sequence reads: CSALGSSDWDTQYF. Written as DNA, the CDR3 is TGCAGTGCTCTAGGGTCGTCCGACTGGGATACGCAGTATTTT.

This clonotype has just a few counts. The chain has TRBV20-1 and TRBJ2-6; D gene unclear. V dropped 2 bases and J dropped 0 bases, with 14 bases sitting between them. The CDR3 extends over 17 amino acids. Germline V gene sequence: CDR1 DFQATT, CDR2 SNEGSKA (reference sequence). The CDR3 nucleotides are TGCAGTGCTAGATTCCGGACCGGTGGCTCTGGGGCCAACGTCCTGACTTTC. It codes for CSARFRTGGSGANVLTF.

This clonotype was seen only a few times. V is TRBV7-6 and J is TRBJ2-1, with D perhaps matching TRBD1 (5 bases). CDR1 SGHVS and CDR2 FNYEAQ come from the germline V gene. The CDR3 sequence is 15 residues long. The V gene lost 4 bases and the J gene lost 0 bases, with 10 bases spanning the gap. CDR3 region: CASSSDTSSYNEQFF. The CDR3 DNA reads TGTGCCAGCAGCTCGGACACGAGCTCCTACAATGAGCAGTTCTTC.

V gene TRBV20-1 combines with J gene TRBJ2-7; the match to TRBD2 covers 14 bases. CDR3 length: 14 amino acids. Germline assignment: CDR1 DFQATT and CDR2 SNEGSKA (reference sequence). V was pared by 6 bases and J by 4 bases, with 5 bases of the junction left unmatched. The CDR3 reads CSALGLAGGYEQYF. In nucleotides, the CDR3 is TGCAGTGCCCTCGGACTAGCGGGAGGTTACGAGCAGTACTTC.

The chain carries TRBV19 and TRBJ2-1, with 9 bases fitting TRBD2. Germline V gene sequence: CDR1 LNHDA, CDR2 SQIVND (reference sequence). The CDR3 has 14 amino acids. Trimming cost V 2 bases and J 10 bases; bases outside gene matches: 6. The CDR3 DNA follows: TGTGCCAGTAGTATACGGCGGGAGGGCTTGGAGCAGTTCTTC. This sequence encodes CASSIRREGLEQFF.

This clonotype was seen a few times. The gene calls are TRBV6-5 and TRBJ1-1; no reliable D call. The CDR3 covers 15 residues. Trimming stripped 0 bases from V and 2 bases from J, with 10 bases between. From germline, CDR1 is MNHEY and CDR2 SVGAGI. CDR3: CASSYSRPSNTEAFF. The CDR3 bases are TGTGCCAGCAGTTACTCGAGACCTAGTAACACTGAAGCTTTCTTT.

This chain uses TRBV11-1 with TRBJ2-5, with D uncertain. Trimming left V 6 bases short and J 3 bases short, with 26 bases between. CDR1 SGHAT and CDR2 FQDESV come from the germline V gene (reference sequence). The CDR3 is 18 amino acids. For the CDR3, the DNA is TGTGCCAGCAGTCACTCGACAAGGCCCGATACGAGGAAAGAGACCCAGTACTTC. Translated: CASSHSTRPDTRKETQYF.

The chain recombines TRBV12-3 or TRBV12-4 with TRBJ2-3; D remains ambiguous. V was trimmed by 5 bases and J by 1 base, leaving 13 bases between them. The CDR3 has 15 amino acids. CDR3 loop: CASSRLRGRTDTQYF. The CDR3 coding sequence is TGTGCCAGCAGTCGCTTGAGAGGTCGCACAGATACGCAGTATTTT.

There are a few counts of this clonotype. The chain is built from TRBV29-1 and TRBJ2-3; D is undetermined. Germline CDR1 SQVTM, CDR2 ANQGSEA. V lost 4 bases and J lost 5, with 13 bases in between. The CDR3 contains 13 residues. CDR3 protein: CSVAGSVGDTQYF. CDR3 coding DNA: TGCAGCGTTGCGGGCAGCGTGGGAGATACGCAGTATTTT.

This clonotype turned up a few times. The chain employs TRBV12-3 or TRBV12-4 and TRBJ1-1; D is unclear. V lost 2 bases and J lost 5, with 9 bases in between. CDR3 length: 13 amino acids. CDR3 DNA sequence: TGTGCCAGCAGTTTAACCTCGGGGACTGAAGCTTTCTTT. This encodes CASSLTSGTEAFF.

This clonotype was picked up a small number of times. The rearrangement links TRBV6-2 or TRBV6-3 to TRBJ2-1; 7 bases match TRBD2. This CDR3 has 13 amino acids. The J segment lost 10 bases and the V segment lost 6 bases, leaving 9 bases of the junction unmatched. The germline CDR1 and CDR2 sequences are MNHEY and SVGEGT. CDR3 loop: CASSRVASGEQFF. The CDR3 bases are TGTGCCAGCAGCCGAGTTGCTAGCGGCGAGCAGTTCTTC.

The V call is TRBV5-5, the J call TRBJ2-7, with D perhaps TRBD2 (5 bases). CDR3 length: 16 amino acids. Germline V gene lookup returns CDR1 SGHKS and CDR2 YYEKEE (reference sequence). V gave up 5 bases and J gave up 4 bases, with 22 bases separating them. CDR3 DNA sequence: TGTGCCAGCAGTCAGGAGGTAGCATTTTTAGAGTACGAGCAGTACTTC. This sequence encodes CASSQEVAFLEYEQYF.

This clonotype was counted only a few times. The V call is TRBV10-3, the J call TRBJ1-1; 7 nucleotides match TRBD1. Germline values: CDR1 ENHRY, CDR2 SYGVKD. The CDR3 length is 11 residues. Losses at the gene ends were 10 bases for V and 7 bases for J; bases not matched to a gene: 6. The CDR3 nucleotides read TGTGCCACCGGGACAGCGGATGAAGCTTTCTTT. It specifies CATGTADEAFF.

This clonotype was detected only a few times. V usage is TRBV10-3 and J usage is TRBJ2-1; D perhaps matches TRBD1 (7 bases). V was cut by 0 bases and J by 2 bases, with 8 bases left in between. Germline V CDR1 and CDR2: ENHRY, SYGVKD. The CDR3 length is 15 residues. The CDR3 DNA reads as TGTGCCATCAGTGAGTCCAGGGGGGCCTACAATGAGCAGTTCTTC. This encodes CAISESRGAYNEQFF.

The chain carries TRBV20-1 and TRBJ2-1; TRBD2 matches at 16 bases. The V segment lost 4 bases and the J segment 0 bases; nucleotides outside the gene matches: 9. CDR3 size: 19 residues. The germline V gene encodes CDR1 DFQATT and CDR2 SNEGSKA (reference sequence). The CDR3 DNA follows: TGCAGTGCTATTATCGGGACTAGCGGGAGGGCTTCCTCCTACAATGAGCAGTTCTTC. Residues: CSAIIGTSGRASSYNEQFF.

The DNA of the CDR3 is TGTGCCAGCAGTTCTTTAGCGGGAGGGGGTGAGCAGTACTTC. It is translated as CASSSLAGGGEQYF. The chain employs TRBV27 and TRBJ2-7, with TRBD2 matching over 11 bases. Germline V CDR1 and CDR2: MNHEY, SMNVEV (reference sequence). V was clipped by 4 bases and J by 7 bases; unmatched bases: 6. This CDR3 has 14 residues.

The sample holds a few counts of this clonotype. This chain uses TRBV5-1 with TRBJ2-1; D could derive from TRBD1 or TRBD2 (7 bases each). V was pared by 8 bases and J by 4 bases, with 16 bases between. The CDR3 runs 14 residues. CDR1 SGHRS and CDR2 YFSETQ come from the germline V gene. CDR3 loop: CASTGGQTYNEQFF. The CDR3 bases are TGCGCCAGTACGGGGGGACAGACGTACAATGAGCAGTTCTTC.

The chain carries TRBV5-5 and TRBJ1-2, with D possibly matching TRBD1 (6 bases). The CDR3 is 15 residues long. Germline values: CDR1 SGHKS, CDR2 YYEKEE (reference sequence). V shed 3 bases and J shed 8 bases, with 20 bases lying between them. CDR3 amino acids: CASSSTTTGPQGYTF. Here the CDR3 DNA reads TGTGCCAGCAGCTCAACAACCACAGGGCCACAAGGCTACACCTTC.

The chain has TRBV5-1 and TRBJ1-3, with unresolved D. Trimming took 0 bases from V and 2 from J, leaving 6 bases between them. CDR1 and CDR2 from the germline V gene are SGHRS and YFSETQ. This CDR3 has 14 residues. This CDR3 reads CASSLATTGNTIYF. Written as DNA, the CDR3 is TGCGCCAGCAGCTTGGCGACAACTGGAAACACCATATATTTT.

This clonotype has only a few counts. J is TRBJ2-5 and V is TRBV20-1, with D possibly TRBD2 on 6 matching bases. In germline, CDR1 is DFQATT, CDR2 SNEGSKA (reference sequence). CDR3 length: 13 amino acids. V lost 3 bases and J 5 bases, leaving 13 bases between the germline ends. CDR3 in DNA: TGCAGTGCTAGCGGAGGGTGGGGGGAGACCCAGTACTTC. It translates to CSASGGWGETQYF.

This chain connects TRBV7-2 to TRBJ2-5, with D maybe TRBD2 (6 bases). In germline, CDR1 is SGHTA, CDR2 FQGNSA. The V gene lost 7 bases and the J gene lost 1 base, with 10 bases spanning the gap. CDR3 size: 13 residues. In nucleotides, the CDR3 is TGTGCCAGCACTGCGGGGCCCCAAGAGACCCAGTACTTC. Amino acids: CASTAGPQETQYF.

The genes are TRBV10-3 and TRBJ2-7; D perhaps matches TRBD2 (5 bases). With 4 bases removed from V and 5 bases from J, the gap between germline ends came to 6 bases. The CDR3 has 11 residues. Germline CDR1 ENHRY, CDR2 SYGVKD. Here the CDR3 DNA reads TGTGCCATCAGTGCGGGGAACGAGCAGTACTTC. Its translation: CAISAGNEQYF.

V and J are TRBV6-2 or TRBV6-3 and TRBJ2-7; unclear D gene. This CDR3 is 12 amino acids long. Germline V lookup: CDR1 MNHEY, CDR2 SVGEGT. V was pared by 2 bases and J by 2 bases, with 4 bases between. In DNA, the CDR3 is TGTGCCAGCAGTTACCCCACCTACGAGCAGTACTTC. Translation: CASSYPTYEQYF.

This chain links TRBV29-1 with TRBJ2-2; D possibly corresponds to TRBD1 (6 bases). Germline CDR1 is SQVTM and CDR2 is ANQGSEA. Trimming removed 6 bases from V and 0 bases from J, with 8 bases in between. This CDR3 contains 13 residues. CDR3 nucleotides: TGCAGCGTACAGGGCTCGAACACCGGGGAGCTGTTTTTT. Amino acids: CSVQGSNTGELFF.

In nucleotides, the CDR3 is TGTGCCACCAGGGGCAGGGACTTCATGAACACTGAAGCTTTCTTT. This codes for CATRGRDFMNTEAFF. The chain couples TRBV15 to TRBJ1-1; the D gene is possibly TRBD1 (5 bases). V was shortened by 6 bases and J by 0 bases, with 14 bases between the two germline ends. The CDR3 runs to 15 residues. Germline V gene sequence: CDR1 LNHNV, CDR2 YYDKDF (reference sequence).

The chain links TRBV6-2 or TRBV6-3 to TRBJ2-3; 9 nucleotides match TRBD2. The V gene end was trimmed by 8 bases and the J gene end by 6 bases; junction bases not matched to a gene: 6. Per germline, CDR1 MNHEY and CDR2 SVGEGT. The CDR3 totals 13 residues. The CDR3 DNA sequence: TGTGCCAGCGGCGTAGCGGGAGCCGATACGCAGTATTTT. Translating it yields CASGVAGADTQYF.